Shown below are 24 T cell receptor beta chains from a single sample sequenced in a study of T cells in localized non-small cell lung cancer. The assay was immunoSEQ multiplex PCR, and TCRdb's table has in-frame clones only and misses some. The sample has under 100,000 clones; around 89% are singletons. Sequencing used peripheral blood, obtained before any cancer treatment. The receptor source for this set is a woman aged 35 to 70 with stage I squamous cell lung carcinoma.

V is TRBV11-2 and J is TRBJ2-7, with a tentative D call TRBD1 (5 bases). This CDR3 is 11 amino acids long. CDR1 is SGHAT, CDR2 FQNNGV, per germline. V was shortened by 6 bases and J by 6 bases, with 9 bases between the two germline ends. This CDR3 reads CASREGVEQYF. The CDR3 DNA reads as TGTGCCAGCAGAGAAGGGGTCGAGCAGTACTTC.

The chain joins TRBV5-1 to TRBJ1-1, with D possibly being TRBD1 (5 bases). This CDR3 is built from 13 residues. V lost 5 bases to trimming and J lost 5 bases, with 13 bases between them. The germline gives CDR1 SGHRS, CDR2 YFSETQ. In DNA, the CDR3 is TGCGCCAGCAGTCAAGGGACCCCTACTGAAGCTTTCTTT. It codes for CASSQGTPTEAFF.

The rearrangement uses TRBV15 and TRBJ1-2; D gene uncertain. Germline-derived CDR1 and CDR2 are LNHNV and YYDKDF (reference sequence). Trimming shortened V by 5 bases and J by 4 bases, and 11 bases separated the two germline ends. The CDR3 runs to 13 residues. CDR3 sequence reads: CATSAGGTYGYTF. CDR3 bases: TGTGCCACCAGCGCCGGTGGTACCTATGGCTACACCTTC.

V and J are TRBV9 and TRBJ2-3, with D maybe TRBD1 (5 bases). This CDR3 is 17 amino acids long. Trimming cost V 4 bases and J 0 bases, with 18 bases left between them. In germline, CDR1 is SGDLS, CDR2 YYNGEE. The DNA for the CDR3 is TGTGCCAGCAGCCCGAAAGACTGGGGCCCTAGCACAGATACGCAGTATTTT. Protein: CASSPKDWGPSTDTQYF.

The chain recombines TRBV5-4 with TRBJ1-1, with D unresolved. V lost 1 base, J lost 4 bases, and 5 bases lay in between. This CDR3 comprises 12 residues. CDR1 is SGHNT and CDR2 is YYREEE in the germline V gene (reference sequence). DNA of the CDR3: TGTGCCAGCAGCTTGCATGGCACTGAAGCTTTCTTT. Encoded protein: CASSLHGTEAFF.

This chain uses TRBV4-1 with TRBJ2-1; D is ambiguous. The germline V gene has CDR1 MGHRA and CDR2 YSYEKL. The V gene lost 6 bases and the J gene lost 2 bases, with 8 bases spanning the gap. CDR3 length: 13 residues. The DNA of the CDR3 is TGCGCCAGCAGGGGGTCAACCTACAATGAGCAGTTCTTC. This encodes CASRGSTYNEQFF.

This clone was seen a single time. J is TRBJ1-3 and V is TRBV6-1; 9 nucleotides agree with TRBD1. The CDR3 has 16 amino acids. In germline, CDR1 is MNHNS, CDR2 SASEGT. Unmatched junction bases numbered 11, after V lost 3 bases and J lost 8 bases. The CDR3 DNA reads as TGTGCCAGCAGTGAGAAATCGGGACAGGGTTTGGACACCATATATTTT. It is translated as CASSEKSGQGLDTIYF.

J is TRBJ2-1 and V is TRBV2; 7 positions agree with TRBD2. The CDR3 contains 16 residues. Germline V gene data show CDR1 as SNHLY and CDR2 as FYNNEI. J was trimmed by 6 bases and V by 4 bases; bases with no gene match: 12. The CDR3, as DNA: TGTGCCAGCAGTGGCCCAAGGGAGGGTACGGGCAATGAGCAGTTCTTC. Translating gives CASSGPREGTGNEQFF.

The rearrangement links TRBV7-9 to TRBJ1-2; TRBD1 might be the D (6 bases). With 2 bases removed from V and 6 bases from J, the gap between germline ends came to 13 bases. CDR1 SEHNR and CDR2 FQNEAQ come from the germline V gene (reference sequence). CDR3 length: 14 amino acids. The CDR3 loop is CASSLQGRGDGYTF. The CDR3 DNA is TGTGCCAGCAGCTTACAGGGCAGGGGTGATGGCTACACCTTC. The complete variable domain, with remaining parts taken from reference TRBV7-9 and TRBJ1-2, reads DTGVSQNPRHKITKRGQNVTFRCDPISEHNRLYWYRQTLGQGPEFLTYFQNEAQLEKSRLLSDRFSAERPKGSFSTLEIQRTEQGDSAMYLCASSLQGRGDGYTFGSGTRLTVV.

The gene calls are TRBV19 and TRBJ2-5; TRBD1 aligns across 9 bases. Losses at the gene ends were 3 bases for V and 5 bases for J; bases not matched to a gene: 7. Germline-derived CDR1 and CDR2 are LNHDA and SQIVND (reference sequence). This CDR3 has 15 amino acids. CDR3 amino acids: CASSMGQGMRETQYF. The CDR3 DNA follows: TGTGCCAGTAGTATGGGACAGGGAATGAGGGAGACCCAGTACTTC.

This sequence joins TRBV6-5 and TRBJ1-3, with D tentatively TRBD1 (5 bases). CDR1 and CDR2 (germline): MNHEY, SVGAGI. The CDR3 contains 15 residues. V shed 4 bases and J shed 1 base, with 11 bases lying between them. The CDR3 protein is CASSSRGRSGNTIYF. The CDR3 DNA follows: TGTGCCAGCAGTTCTCGGGGGAGATCTGGAAACACCATATATTTT.

This chain uses TRBV5-4 with TRBJ2-3; D unclear. Trimming shortened V by 4 bases and J by 7 bases, and 10 bases separated the two germline ends. CDR1 is SGHNT and CDR2 is YYREEE in the germline V gene (reference sequence). The CDR3 is 12 amino acids. As DNA, the CDR3 is TGTGCCAGCAGCACCCGAGGTTATACGCAGTATTTT. It specifies CASSTRGYTQYF.

The gene calls are TRBV9 and TRBJ2-3, with D uncertain. The length of the CDR3 is 14 residues. Deletions cut 0 bases from V and 7 bases from J, with 12 bases between. In germline, CDR1 is SGDLS, CDR2 YYNGEE. The CDR3 sequence is CASSVDSRRHTQYF. The CDR3 coding sequence is TGTGCCAGCAGCGTAGATAGCCGCCGCCATACGCAGTATTTT.

The rearrangement links TRBV7-3 to TRBJ2-7; D not resolved. Per germline, CDR1 SGHTA and CDR2 FQGTGA. V was shortened by 5 bases and J by 5 bases, with 19 bases between the two germline ends. This CDR3 comprises 15 residues. The CDR3 protein is CASSPTAARSHEQYF. CDR3 coding DNA: TGTGCCAGCAGCCCCACTGCCGCTAGGTCCCACGAGCAGTACTTC.

The rearrangement uses TRBV5-4 and TRBJ2-7; 11 bases align to TRBD2. Germline loops: CDR1 SGHNT, CDR2 YYREEE (reference sequence). This CDR3 region has 15 residues. The trim removed 5 bases at V and 3 bases at J, leaving 7 bases unmatched. This chain's CDR3 is CASSFHGTSGYEQYF. In DNA, the CDR3 is TGTGCCAGCAGTTTCCACGGGACTAGCGGCTACGAGCAGTACTTC.

V and J are TRBV11-2 and TRBJ1-4, with a tentative D call TRBD1 (6 bases). The length of the CDR3 is 15 residues. Germline V gene lookup returns CDR1 SGHAT and CDR2 FQNNGV. The germline V and J ends were trimmed by 0 bases and 8 bases, with 13 bases remaining between them. CDR3 loop: CASSLEGGRWEKLFF. The DNA for the CDR3 is TGTGCCAGCAGCTTAGAAGGGGGGCGGTGGGAAAAACTGTTTTTT.

The chain carries TRBV2 and TRBJ2-5; 7 bases fit TRBD1. Trimming cost V 2 bases and J 1 base; bases outside gene matches: 4. Germline assignment: CDR1 SNHLY and CDR2 FYNNEI. The CDR3 covers 15 residues. CDR3 bases: TGTGCCAGCAGTGAATTGGGGGACAGCCAAGAGACCCAGTACTTC. Translated, it gives CASSELGDSQETQYF. The full variable domain, its missing parts supplied by reference TRBV2 and TRBJ2-5, is EPEVTQTPSHQVTQMGQEVILRCVPISNHLYFYWYRQILGQKVEFLVSFYNNEISEKSEIFDDQFSVERPDGSNFTLKIRSTKLEDSAMYFCASSELGDSQETQYFGPGTRLLVL.

The gene calls are TRBV19 and TRBJ1-6, with a possible D match to TRBD1 (5 bases). CDR1 is LNHDA, CDR2 SQIVND, per germline (reference sequence). The CDR3 length is 16 residues. V dropped 5 bases and J dropped 9 bases, with 20 bases sitting between them. The CDR3 is CASSWPGEPGGSPLHF. The CDR3 nucleotides read TGTGCCAGTAGTTGGCCCGGAGAGCCCGGGGGTTCACCCCTCCACTTT.

The rearrangement joins TRBV11-1 to TRBJ2-3; tentative D call: TRBD1 (6 bases). The CDR3 is made up of 14 amino acids. Trimming removed 5 bases at V and 3 bases at J, with 12 bases between. The germline CDR1 and CDR2 sequences are SGHAT and FQDESV (reference sequence). CDR3 sequence (DNA): TGTGCCAGCAGCCCATCAGGGGTGACAGATACGCAGTATTTT. This codes for CASSPSGVTDTQYF. Using reference TRBV11-1 and TRBJ2-3 for the parts outside the CDR3, the full variable domain is EAEVAQSPRYKITEKSQAVAFWCDPISGHATLYWYRQILGQGPELLVQFQDESVVDDSQLPKDRFSAERLKGVDSTLKIQPAELGDSAMYLCASSPSGVTDTQYFGPGTRLTVL.

The genes are TRBV29-1 and TRBJ2-7; D is tentatively TRBD1 or TRBD2 (5 bases each). CDR1 is SQVTM, CDR2 ANQGSEA, per germline. The CDR3 contains 12 residues. Trimming cost V 4 bases and J 7 bases, with 14 bases left between them. Here the CDR3 reads CSVVEGMGEQYF. The CDR3 DNA reads TGCAGCGTTGTAGAGGGGATGGGGGAGCAGTACTTC.

The gene calls are TRBV5-4 and TRBJ1-1; TRBD1 matches 7 bases. The CDR3 consists of 15 residues. Germline CDR1 SGHNT, CDR2 YYREEE (reference sequence). Losses at the gene ends were 4 bases for V and 4 bases for J; bases not matched to a gene: 10. DNA for the CDR3: TGTGCCAGCAGCCAATGGAACACAGGGGCCACTGAAGCTTTCTTT. It translates to CASSQWNTGATEAFF. Based on the CDR3 plus reference TRBV5-4 and TRBJ1-1, the full variable domain is ETGVTQSPTHLIKTRGQQVTLRCSSQSGHNTVSWYQQALGQGPQFIFQYYREEENGRGNFPPRFSGLQFPNYSSELNVNALELDDSALYLCASSQWNTGATEAFFGQGTRLTVV.

V gene TRBV30 combines with J gene TRBJ2-7, with D perhaps TRBD2 (7 bases). The CDR3 loop spans 15 amino acids. Germline values: CDR1 GTSNPN, CDR2 SVGIG (reference sequence). The V and J ends lost 0 bases and 1 base respectively, with 13 bases between them. The CDR3 spells CAWSVPGGPSYEQYF. The CDR3 DNA sequence: TGTGCCTGGAGTGTACCCGGGGGGCCATCCTACGAGCAGTACTTC.

The chain combines TRBV6-6 with TRBJ1-6; D is perhaps TRBD1 (5 bases). The CDR3 has 13 amino acids. The germline V gene encodes CDR1 MNHNY and CDR2 SVGAGI (reference sequence). The V and J ends lost 7 bases and 8 bases respectively, with 12 bases between them. The CDR3 nucleotides are TGTGCCAGCACGACAGCTACGGATTCACCCCTCCACTTT. It yields the protein CASTTATDSPLHF.

The chain joins TRBV6-6 to TRBJ2-5, with 7 bases aligning to TRBD1. V lost 6 bases, J lost 5 bases, and 9 bases stayed unmatched. The CDR3 is 14 residues long. Germline lookup yields CDR1 MNHNY and CDR2 SVGAGI (reference sequence). CDR3 protein: CASRETGSGETQYF. The CDR3 nucleotides are TGTGCCAGCAGAGAGACAGGGTCCGGGGAGACCCAGTACTTC.